What follows are 29 T cell receptor beta chains derived from one specimen sequenced in a study of shared clonotypes between healthy human individuals. Here immunoSEQ multiplex PCR was the method, and the copy in TCRdb shows in-frame clones only, minus some. This table has fewer than 1.4 million clones, approximately 80% appearing once. Sequenced input: memory CD4+ T cells from PBMCs. Described subset: CD45RA-negative fraction. All receptors come from a man between 18 and 35 years old in good health. Some clones in this sample may be carry-over from other donors' samples.

A single count supports this clone. Other nucleotide sequences from this sample produce the same CDR3. The chain couples TRBV11-2 to TRBJ2-7, with 12 nucleotides matching TRBD2. The CDR3 length is 16 residues. J was trimmed by 2 bases and V by 3 bases; bases with no gene match: 5. Looked up from germline, CDR1 is SGHAT and CDR2 is FQNNGV. CDR3 in amino acids: CASSLGLAGATYEQYF. The CDR3 DNA reads as TGTGCCAGCAGCTTGGGACTAGCGGGTGCAACCTACGAGCAGTACTTC.

The chain carries TRBV7-9 and TRBJ2-2; D is possibly TRBD1 (5 bases). The ends were cut back, 5 bases at V and 0 bases at J, with 10 bases in the middle. CDR3 length: 15 amino acids. Germline V gene sequence: CDR1 SEHNR, CDR2 FQNEAQ (reference sequence). The CDR3 here is CASSPRGSNTGELFF. CDR3 nucleotides: TGTGCCAGCAGCCCAAGGGGATCGAACACCGGGGAGCTGTTTTTT.

The chain employs TRBV5-1 and TRBJ2-7; D is perhaps TRBD2 (6 bases). This CDR3 is 15 amino acids long. Germline CDR1 is SGHRS and CDR2 is YFSETQ. Trimming took 6 bases from V and 7 from J, leaving 23 bases between them. CDR3: CASNGQPGALEEQYF. The DNA for the CDR3 is TGCGCCAGCAATGGTCAACCGGGAGCCTTGGAGGAGCAGTACTTC.

CDR3 bases: TGTGCCAGCAGTTCCCCGGAGAACGAGAGACCCTACGAGCAGTACTTC. This gives the protein CASSSPENERPYEQYF. This chain links TRBV28 with TRBJ2-7, with unresolved D. There are 16 residues in the CDR3. From germline, CDR1 is MDHEN and CDR2 SYDVKM. The V end lost 4 bases, the J end lost 2 bases, and 18 bases lay between the germline ends.

The chain uses TRBV5-5 and TRBJ2-7; the D is unclear. In germline, CDR1 is SGHKS, CDR2 YYEKEE (reference sequence). The V and J ends lost 0 bases and 7 bases respectively, with 8 bases between them. The CDR3 is 12 residues long. This CDR3 is CASSLVSREQYF. The CDR3 coding sequence is TGTGCCAGCAGCTTGGTTTCTCGTGAGCAGTACTTC.

This chain links TRBV7-3 with TRBJ2-1, with D tentatively TRBD2 (5 bases). Germline-derived CDR1 and CDR2 are SGHTA and FQGTGA. The CDR3 has 15 residues. The V end lost 6 bases, the J end lost 2 bases, and 14 bases lay between the germline ends. In nucleotides, the CDR3 is TGTGCCAGCAGGACTACAGCGGTAGCCTACAATGAGCAGTTCTTC. Protein: CASRTTAVAYNEQFF.

This clone was observed many times. V usage is TRBV4-1 and J usage is TRBJ1-2, with TRBD1 matching over 10 bases. The CDR3 covers 18 residues. J lost 2 bases, V lost 4 bases, and 13 bases had no gene match. Germline CDR1 MGHRA, CDR2 YSYEKL. In nucleotides, the CDR3 is TGCGCCAGCAGCCCAACCGGGACAGGGGCCCGGAAGAACTATGGCTACACCTTC. It codes for CASSPTGTGARKNYGYTF.

This sequence joins TRBV20-1 and TRBJ1-4; no definite D call. The V gene's germline CDR1 is DFQATT and CDR2 SNEGSKA (reference sequence). The CDR3 consists of 11 residues. With 2 bases removed from V and 7 bases from J, the gap between germline ends came to 5 bases. CDR3 coding DNA: TGCAGTGCTAGACTGGGTGAAAAACTGTTTTTT. Protein sequence: CSARLGEKLFF.

V gene TRBV4-1 combines with J gene TRBJ1-3, with D unresolved. V was cut by 4 bases and J by 0 bases, with 13 bases left in between. This CDR3 region has 16 residues. Per the germline V gene, CDR1 is MGHRA and CDR2 is YSYEKL. CDR3 loop: CASSREGPSSGNTIYF. Written as DNA, the CDR3 is TGCGCCAGCAGCCGAGAGGGCCCCAGCTCTGGAAACACCATATATTTT.

The gene calls are TRBV9 and TRBJ1-5; a weak D match, TRBD1 (5 bases). This CDR3 spans 14 amino acids. CDR1 is SGDLS and CDR2 is YYNGEE in the germline V gene. Between the trimmed V and J ends, which lost 4 bases and 5 bases, there was a span of 13 bases. CDR3 DNA: TGTGCCAGCAGCATAGACAGTTACGATCAGCCCCAGCATTTT. As protein: CASSIDSYDQPQHF.

This clone was recorded only once. V gene TRBV7-3 combines with J gene TRBJ1-3; D not certain. The CDR3 runs 14 residues. V dropped 4 bases and J dropped 0 bases, with 7 bases sitting between them. The V gene's germline CDR1 is SGHTA and CDR2 FQGTGA. CDR3 sequence (DNA): TGTGCCAGCAGCTCACTAACCTCTGGAAACACCATATATTTT. Translating it yields CASSSLTSGNTIYF.

The rearrangement uses TRBV9 and TRBJ1-4, with D possibly being TRBD1 (6 bases). Looked up from germline, CDR1 is SGDLS and CDR2 is YYNGEE. The CDR3 is made up of 13 amino acids. V was trimmed by 10 bases and J by 4 bases, leaving 14 bases between them. Here the CDR3 reads CASGTPDNEKLFF. The CDR3 nucleotides read TGTGCCTCCGGGACACCGGATAATGAAAAACTGTTTTTT.

This clone is a singleton in its sample. The V call is TRBV5-6, the J call TRBJ2-2, with D unclear. Germline CDR1 and CDR2: SGHDT and YYEEEE. With 0 bases removed from V and 6 bases from J, the gap between germline ends came to 9 bases. The CDR3 has 14 amino acids. The CDR3 DNA is TGTGCCAGCAGCTTGGTTCGGGTATCCGGGGAGCTGTTTTTT. It is translated as CASSLVRVSGELFF.

This clone was seen repeatedly, ten times or more. This rearrangement joins TRBV5-4 to TRBJ2-3; 7 nucleotides align to TRBD2. This CDR3 contains 14 residues. Germline assignment: CDR1 SGHNT and CDR2 YYREEE (reference sequence). The V gene end was trimmed by 10 bases and the J gene end by 2 bases; junction bases not matched to a gene: 10. The CDR3: CAFRGERITDTQYF. The CDR3 coding sequence is TGTGCCTTCCGGGGGGAGCGGATCACAGATACGCAGTATTTT.

V gene TRBV5-1 combines with J gene TRBJ2-2, with TRBD2 matching over 11 bases. Germline V gives CDR1 SGHRS, CDR2 YFSETQ. The CDR3 has 16 amino acids. V dropped 3 bases and J dropped 3; count of bases not matched to a gene: 4. This CDR3 is CASSSELAGDTGELFF. As DNA, the CDR3 is TGCGCCAGCAGCTCGGAACTAGCGGGAGACACCGGGGAGCTGTTTTTT.

The rearrangement joins TRBV19 to TRBJ2-3; D could derive from TRBD1 or TRBD2 (6 bases each). CDR3 length equals 16 residues. The V end lost 6 bases, the J end lost 2 bases, and 18 bases lay between the germline ends. Germline CDR1 LNHDA, CDR2 SQIVND (reference sequence). CDR3 amino acids: CASRSFGGLDTDTQYF. The DNA for the CDR3 is TGTGCCAGTAGGTCATTTGGGGGGCTGGACACAGATACGCAGTATTTT.

The chain links TRBV5-1 to TRBJ2-3; D remains ambiguous. Deletions cut 1 base from V and 5 bases from J, with 8 bases between. The germline CDR1 and CDR2 sequences are SGHRS and YFSETQ. The CDR3 consists of 13 residues. Here the CDR3 DNA reads TGCGCCAGCAGCTTGACTTCGGAAGATACGCAGTATTTT. It specifies CASSLTSEDTQYF.

The chain recombines TRBV6-1 with TRBJ2-1; TRBD2 agrees at 7 bases. CDR3 length: 15 amino acids. With V trimmed by 6 bases and J by 2 bases, 7 bases remained unmatched. Germline V gene data show CDR1 as MNHNS and CDR2 as SASEGT. The DNA for the CDR3 is TGTGCCAGCAGAGCGGGACCGGGTACCTACAATGAGCAGTTCTTC. Encoded protein: CASRAGPGTYNEQFF.

CDR3 amino acids: CASSYSVFHGGDEQYF. The CDR3 nucleotides are TGTGCCAGCAGTTACTCGGTATTTCATGGCGGGGACGAGCAGTACTTC. The chain has TRBV6-5 and TRBJ2-7, with TRBD2 as a possible D gene (6 bases). There are 16 residues in the CDR3. CDR1 and CDR2 from the germline V gene are MNHEY and SVGAGI. The V gene lost 0 bases and the J gene lost 5 bases, with 17 bases spanning the gap.

In regard to this clone: Possible read error: a much larger clone is one base away. In DNA, the CDR3 is TGCAGCGTTGCCTTCAGGGAGACGACCTACGAGCAGTACTTC. This encodes CSVAFRETTYEQYF. The rearrangement links TRBV29-1 to TRBJ2-5; D assignment may be TRBD1 or TRBD2 (5 bases each). The end of the DNA aligns better with TRBJ2-7, so the J call may be wrong. This CDR3 is built from 14 residues. Per germline, CDR1 SQVTM and CDR2 ANQGSEA.

The genes are TRBV20-1 and TRBJ1-2; the D gene is possibly TRBD1 (6 bases). Germline V gene data show CDR1 as DFQATT and CDR2 as SNEGSKA (reference sequence). V was pared by 6 bases and J by 8 bases, with 13 bases between. The CDR3 is made up of 11 amino acids. The CDR3 coding sequence is TGCAGTGCCCCACAGGGAGTCGGCTACACCTTC. This gives the protein CSAPQGVGYTF.

The rearrangement joins TRBV28 to TRBJ2-7; no definite D call. The V end was cut by 8 bases, the J end by 3 bases, with 14 bases between. The CDR3 is made up of 13 amino acids. Germline CDR1 is MDHEN and CDR2 is SYDVKM. The CDR3 region is CASGDGQLYEQYF. Here the CDR3 DNA reads TGTGCCAGCGGAGATGGGCAGCTCTACGAGCAGTACTTC.

The chain employs TRBV6-6 and TRBJ1-5, with D tentatively TRBD1 (6 bases). V was trimmed by 6 bases and J by 3 bases, leaving 18 bases between them. Per germline, CDR1 MNHNY and CDR2 SVGAGI (reference sequence). The CDR3 is 16 amino acids. The CDR3 sequence is CASRNRRGAFNQPQHF. The DNA of the CDR3 is TGTGCCAGCAGGAACCGCAGGGGCGCGTTCAATCAGCCCCAGCATTTT.

The genes are TRBV18 and TRBJ2-2; no definite D call. V lost 1 base and J 0 bases, leaving 6 bases between the germline ends. Germline values: CDR1 KGHSH, CDR2 LQKENI. The CDR3 is 15 amino acids. The CDR3 loop is CASSPRRTNTGELFF. CDR3 nucleotides: TGTGCCAGCTCACCACGCCGGACGAACACCGGGGAGCTGTTTTTT.

This chain uses TRBV4-2 with TRBJ2-6; D ambiguous. Looked up from germline, CDR1 is LGHNA and CDR2 is YNFKEQ. V was trimmed by 1 base and J by 0 bases, leaving 7 bases between them. CDR3 length: 16 amino acids. The DNA for the CDR3 is TGTGCCAGCAGCCAAGGATACTCCTCTGGGGCCAACGTCCTGACTTTC. Its translation: CASSQGYSSGANVLTF.

V and J are TRBV5-1 and TRBJ1-1; no clear D gene. Looked up from germline, CDR1 is SGHRS and CDR2 is YFSETQ. The CDR3 has 14 residues. Trimming took 0 bases from V and 2 from J, leaving 8 bases between them. The CDR3 region is CASSLGLSNTEAFF. The CDR3 bases are TGCGCCAGCAGCTTGGGACTCTCTAACACTGAAGCTTTCTTT.

The chain carries TRBV4-1 and TRBJ2-1, with 7 bases matching TRBD2. The V and J ends lost 6 bases and 8 bases, in that order; junction bases with no gene match: 7. The length of the CDR3 is 13 residues. Germline assignment: CDR1 MGHRA and CDR2 YSYEKL. The CDR3 is CASRLAGVDEQFF. The CDR3 DNA sequence: TGCGCCAGCAGACTCGCGGGAGTCGATGAGCAGTTCTTC.

J is TRBJ2-3 and V is TRBV30; 9 positions agree with TRBD2. Losses at the gene ends were 6 bases for V and 4 bases for J; bases not matched to a gene: 14. From germline, CDR1 is GTSNPN and CDR2 SVGIG (reference sequence). This CDR3 spans 16 amino acids. This CDR3 is CACTLRSGRSSDTQYF. CDR3 coding DNA: TGTGCCTGTACCTTACGGAGCGGGAGGTCATCAGATACGCAGTATTTT.

The V call is TRBV7-2, the J call TRBJ2-4; D possibly corresponds to TRBD2 (7 bases). This CDR3 spans 16 amino acids. Trimming left V 0 bases short and J 3 bases short, with 12 bases between. Germline CDR1 and CDR2: SGHTA and FQGNSA. The CDR3 sequence: CASSLANREGKNIQYF. The CDR3 nucleotides are TGTGCCAGCAGCTTAGCCAACAGGGAGGGCAAAAACATTCAGTACTTC.